This entry describes one TCR beta chain. This clone appeared a single time. Its recognized antigen is unknown. Nothing much larger sits one base from this clone, and base qualities are not available. The germline V gene provides CDR1 SNHLY and CDR2 FYNNEI. V is pared back by 8 bases and J by 0 bases, with 5 bases lying between the germline termini. Measured from the cysteine to the phenylalanine, the CDR3 is 12 residues long. The retained sequence is limited to the CDR3, 36 bases, with the frame set at the first base. These data come from a study of blood T cell repertoires in COVID-19 (dated by TCRdb to 2018 to 2021). A note on the overall study: Samples covering the acute and convalescent phases of COVID-19 were provided by collaborators in the United States, Italy and Spain. The material from the prospective study consisted of cDNA or gDNA derived from T cells, B-cell-depleted T cells, or PBMCs. The dataset comprised deeply sampled blood TCRbeta repertoires from subjects exposed to, actively infected with, or recovered from COVID-19. The repertoires were released in a freely available public database intended as a resource for research on the immune response to SARS-CoV-2. Samples came from the ongoing ImmuneRACE study (first 160 participants) plus 1,254 subjects from 6 global collaborators. The sample metadata nearly always contained a de-identified subject ID, COVID-19 status, age in years and sex. Where available, HLA class I and class II types were obtained from metadata supplied by the sample provider rather than from assay-based typing. General conclusions and limits of the study: The quantity of clinical and demographic metadata differed by source and by participant and was supplied without curation.

One collaborating source in Seattle enrolled patients during active infection and followed them longitudinally through the course of disease. Whole blood was collected in K2EDTA tubes by collaborating institutions according to the institutions' own protocols. Collaborator samples were shipped for TCRbeta analysis as frozen whole blood, isolated PBMCs, or DNA extracted from either sample type. The immunoSEQ Assay, a bias-controlled multiplex PCR, was used to amplify TCRbeta CDR3 regions from genomic DNA. Per the authors' processing: The number of nucleated cells in each sample was estimated from the amplification of reference gene primers within the assay. To quantify the absolute abundance of each unique TCRbeta CDR3 rearrangement, sequence reads were collapsed and filtered. For each sample, productive Simpson clonality was calculated by taking the square root of Simpson's diversity index across productive rearrangements. Imported from immuneACCESS, the table was reduced by TCRdb to in-frame sequences with V and J called. These copies leave out some clones; in studies compared against another copy, an unresolved V gene accounts for under half, and the cause of the remainder is not known. Clone size and the V and J calls come from that table; the DNA yielded D and trimming. The sample contains fewer than 200,000 clones, approximately 87% of them found a single time. The top ten constitute approximately 12% of the sample.

The rearrangement combines TRBV2 with TRBJ1-5, with no confidently assigned D gene. Sample: peripheral blood. This TCR came from a woman between 65 and 79 years old with COVID-19, enrolled during active disease. This receptor carries the CDR3 CASHSSNQPQHF. The sequence in DNA is TGTGCCAGCCACAGTAGCAATCAGCCCCAGCATTTT.